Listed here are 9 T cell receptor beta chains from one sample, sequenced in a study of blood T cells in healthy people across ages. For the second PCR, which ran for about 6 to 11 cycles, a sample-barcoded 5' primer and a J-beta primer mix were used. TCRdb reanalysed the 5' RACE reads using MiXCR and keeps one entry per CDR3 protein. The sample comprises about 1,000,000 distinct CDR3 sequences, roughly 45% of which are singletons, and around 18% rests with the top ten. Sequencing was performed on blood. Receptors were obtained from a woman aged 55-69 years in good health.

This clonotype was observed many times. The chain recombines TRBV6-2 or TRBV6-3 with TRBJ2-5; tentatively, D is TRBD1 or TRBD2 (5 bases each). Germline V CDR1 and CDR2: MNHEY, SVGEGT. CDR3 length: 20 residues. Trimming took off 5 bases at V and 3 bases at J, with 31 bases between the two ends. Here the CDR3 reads CASSQPSVAAGTARKETQYF. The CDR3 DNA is TGTGCCAGCAGTCAACCGTCGGTCGCCGCCGGGACGGCGAGAAAAGAGACCCAGTACTTC.

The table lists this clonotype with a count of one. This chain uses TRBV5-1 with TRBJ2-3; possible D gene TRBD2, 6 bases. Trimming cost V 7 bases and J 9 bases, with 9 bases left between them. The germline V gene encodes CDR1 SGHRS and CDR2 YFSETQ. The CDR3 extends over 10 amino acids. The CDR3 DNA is TGCGCCAGCGGGGAGGCGACGCAGTATTTT. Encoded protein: CASGEATQYF.

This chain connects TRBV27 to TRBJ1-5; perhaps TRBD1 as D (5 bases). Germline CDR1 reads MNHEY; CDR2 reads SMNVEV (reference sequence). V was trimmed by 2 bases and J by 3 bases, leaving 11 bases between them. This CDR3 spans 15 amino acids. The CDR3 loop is CASSLEGRTNQPQHF. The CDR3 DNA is TGTGCCAGCAGTTTAGAGGGACGGACCAATCAGCCCCAGCATTTT.

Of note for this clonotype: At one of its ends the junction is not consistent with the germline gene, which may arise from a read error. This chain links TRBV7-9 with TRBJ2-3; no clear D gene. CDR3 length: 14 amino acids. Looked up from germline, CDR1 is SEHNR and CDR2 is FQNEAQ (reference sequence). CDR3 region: CVSSPSGIPDTQYF. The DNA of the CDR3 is TGTGTCAGCAGCCCGTCGGGTATCCCAGATACGCAGTATTTT. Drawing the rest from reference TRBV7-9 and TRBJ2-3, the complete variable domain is DTGVSQNPRHKITKRGQNVTFRCDPISEHNRLYWYRQTLGQGPEFLTYFQNEAQLEKSRLLSDRFSAERPKGSFSTLEIQRTEQGDSAMYLCVSSPSGIPDTQYFGPGTRLTVL.

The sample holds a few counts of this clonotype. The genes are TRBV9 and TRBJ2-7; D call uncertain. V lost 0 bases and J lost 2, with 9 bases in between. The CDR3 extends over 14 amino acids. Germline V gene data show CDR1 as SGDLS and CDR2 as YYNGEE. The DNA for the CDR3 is TGTGCCAGCAGCGTAGATTATGGGGCCTACGAGCAGTACTTC. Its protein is CASSVDYGAYEQYF.

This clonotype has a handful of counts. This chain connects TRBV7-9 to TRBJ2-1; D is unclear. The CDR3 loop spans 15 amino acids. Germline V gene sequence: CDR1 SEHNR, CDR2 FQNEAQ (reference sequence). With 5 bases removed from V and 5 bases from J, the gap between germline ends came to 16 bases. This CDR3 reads CASSPWANTDNEQFF. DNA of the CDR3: TGTGCCAGCAGCCCCTGGGCCAATACCGACAATGAGCAGTTCTTC.

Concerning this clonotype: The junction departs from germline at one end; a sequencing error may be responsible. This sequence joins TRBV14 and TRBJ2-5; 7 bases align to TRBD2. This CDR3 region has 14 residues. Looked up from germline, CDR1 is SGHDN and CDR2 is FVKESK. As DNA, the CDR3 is TGTGCCAGCAGCCGAGATGGGACTATGAAGACCCGGTACTTC. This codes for CASSRDGTMKTRYF. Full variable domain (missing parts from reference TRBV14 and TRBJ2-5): EAGVTQFPSHSVIEKGQTVTLRCDPISGHDNLYWYRRVMGKEIKFLLHFVKESKQDESGMPNNRFLAERTGGTYSTLKVQPAELEDSGVYFCASSRDGTMKTRYFGPGTRLLVL.

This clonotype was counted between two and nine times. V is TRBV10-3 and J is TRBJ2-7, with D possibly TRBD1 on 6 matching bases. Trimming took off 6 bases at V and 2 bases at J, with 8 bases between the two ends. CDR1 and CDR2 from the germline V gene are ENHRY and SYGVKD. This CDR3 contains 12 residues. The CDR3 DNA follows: TGTGCCATCAGGGACAGCCCCTACGAGCAGTACTTC. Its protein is CAIRDSPYEQYF.

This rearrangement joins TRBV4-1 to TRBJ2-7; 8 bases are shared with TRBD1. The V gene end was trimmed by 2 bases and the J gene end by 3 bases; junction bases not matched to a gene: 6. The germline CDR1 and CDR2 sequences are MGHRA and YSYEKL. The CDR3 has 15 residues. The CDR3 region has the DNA TGCGCCAGCAGCCAAAACAGGGGGTTTAGCTACGAGCAGTACTTC. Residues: CASSQNRGFSYEQYF.